Presented here are 21 T cell receptor beta chains from one specimen sequenced in a study of lymphopenia after photon versus proton radiotherapy. Sequenced by immunoSEQ multiplex PCR; TCRdb stores in-frame clones only, minus some. Of 150,000 to 200,000 clones listed, around 85% were seen once; the top ten hold roughly 4.7%. The specimen comprised peripheral blood, sampled from a patient treated with photon-based radiotherapy. These receptors were collected from a man in his fifties with gastric cancer.

The chain uses TRBV9 and TRBJ2-7, with a tentative D call TRBD1 (6 bases). The CDR3 is 14 amino acids. The V gene lost 0 bases and the J gene lost 3 bases, with 10 bases spanning the gap. The germline gives CDR1 SGDLS, CDR2 YYNGEE. The DNA for the CDR3 is TGTGCCAGCAGCGTAGGTGAAGGGGGCTACGAGCAGTACTTC. It codes for CASSVGEGGYEQYF.

This sequence joins TRBV7-8 and TRBJ1-1; D gene ambiguous. Germline CDR1 and CDR2: SGHVS and FQNEAQ. V was cut by 3 bases and J by 1 base, with 6 bases left in between. This CDR3 is built from 13 residues. The CDR3 is CASSFRQNTEAFF. The CDR3 coding sequence is TGTGCCAGCAGCTTTCGACAGAACACTGAAGCTTTCTTT.

This clone was seen a single time. This chain joins TRBV2 and TRBJ1-1; 9 nucleotides align to TRBD1. Trimming at V came to 7 bases and at J to 8 bases, leaving 11 bases not matched to a gene. This CDR3 has 14 residues. Germline V CDR1 and CDR2: SNHLY, FYNNEI. CDR3 sequence (DNA): TGTGCCAGCAAGTGGGGACAGGGATCCTTAGAAGCTTTCTTT. The encoded protein is CASKWGQGSLEAFF.

V is TRBV27 and J is TRBJ1-5; D is unresolved. CDR1 is MNHEY, CDR2 SMNVEV, per germline (reference sequence). Trimming stripped 0 bases from V and 0 bases from J, with 12 bases between. The CDR3 extends over 17 amino acids. The CDR3 reads CASSLSGLGISNQPQHF. The CDR3 DNA reads TGTGCCAGCAGTTTATCAGGGCTCGGAATTAGCAATCAGCCCCAGCATTTT.

V is TRBV4-2 and J is TRBJ2-7; unclear D gene. The CDR3 runs 15 residues. Germline assignment: CDR1 LGHNA and CDR2 YNFKEQ. V dropped 0 bases and J dropped 3 bases, with 12 bases sitting between them. Here the CDR3 reads CASSQDFNRDYEQYF. The CDR3 DNA sequence: TGTGCCAGCAGCCAAGACTTTAATAGGGACTACGAGCAGTACTTC.

This chain uses TRBV20-1 with TRBJ1-1; D not resolved. The V and J ends lost 0 bases and 6 bases respectively, with 5 bases between them. Germline V gives CDR1 DFQATT, CDR2 SNEGSKA (reference sequence). The CDR3 totals 11 residues. The CDR3 loop reads CSARDSSEAFF. CDR3 coding DNA: TGCAGTGCTAGAGACTCCTCTGAAGCTTTCTTT.

This clone was seen a handful of times. This rearrangement joins TRBV6-4 to TRBJ2-3; tentative D call: TRBD1 (6 bases). V lost 3 bases and J lost 4, with 8 bases in between. Germline V gene data show CDR1 as MRHNA and CDR2 as SNTAGT. CDR3 length: 13 amino acids. The CDR3 region is CASSEAGADTQYF. DNA for the CDR3: TGTGCCAGCAGTGAGGCAGGGGCAGATACGCAGTATTTT.

This rearrangement joins TRBV9 to TRBJ2-2; 11 bases line up with TRBD2. Germline values: CDR1 SGDLS, CDR2 YYNGEE. This CDR3 has 16 residues. The ends lost 4 bases at V and 1 base at J; junction bases unmatched: 3. The CDR3 nucleotides read TGTGCCAGCAGCCCCCTAGCGGGAGGGAACACCGGGGAGCTGTTTTTT. The encoded protein is CASSPLAGGNTGELFF.

The sample holds a few counts of this clone. The chain uses TRBV11-2 and TRBJ2-2; 7 bases map to TRBD1. The CDR3 is 13 residues long. The germline V gene encodes CDR1 SGHAT and CDR2 FQNNGV. Trimming cost V 5 bases and J 8 bases; bases outside gene matches: 5. CDR3 sequence: CASSAYRGGELFF. For the CDR3, the DNA is TGTGCCAGCAGCGCCTACAGGGGAGGGGAGCTGTTTTTT.

The gene calls are TRBV5-4 and TRBJ2-7, with TRBD1 matching 12 bases. The CDR3 contains 15 residues. Trimming cost V 4 bases and J 5 bases; bases outside gene matches: 7. Germline CDR1 and CDR2: SGHNT and YYREEE (reference sequence). DNA for the CDR3: TGTGCCAGCAGCAGGGACAGGGGGCCCTCTCACGAGCAGTACTTC. Its protein is CASSRDRGPSHEQYF.

The rearrangement joins TRBV2 to TRBJ2-3, with 9 bases identical to TRBD1. The CDR3 sequence is 15 residues long. J was trimmed by 5 bases and V by 5 bases; bases with no gene match: 8. The germline gives CDR1 SNHLY, CDR2 FYNNEI. CDR3 in DNA: TGTGCCAGCAGTCCCGGGACAGGGTTTATAGATACGCAGTATTTT. This translates into CASSPGTGFIDTQYF.

This clone appeared a single time. The genes are TRBV7-9 and TRBJ1-4; D might be TRBD1 (6 bases). Germline V lookup: CDR1 SEHNR, CDR2 FQNEAQ (reference sequence). The CDR3 contains 15 residues. The germline V and J ends were trimmed by 5 bases and 3 bases, with 13 bases remaining between them. CDR3 DNA: TGTGCCAGCAGCATACTCGCAGGGGCTAATGAAAAACTGTTTTTT. Translation gives CASSILAGANEKLFF.

This chain links TRBV7-9 with TRBJ2-7, with D perhaps TRBD1 (6 bases). Trimming stripped 6 bases from V and 5 bases from J, with 14 bases between. The CDR3 is made up of 13 amino acids. Germline loops: CDR1 SEHNR, CDR2 FQNEAQ (reference sequence). The chain's CDR3 is CASRSGTINEQYF. CDR3 sequence (DNA): TGTGCCAGCAGATCCGGGACAATTAACGAGCAGTACTTC.

The V gene is TRBV19, the J gene TRBJ1-4; TRBD1 is a possible D gene (6 bases). The CDR3 has 15 residues. V shed 7 bases and J shed 14 bases, with 26 bases lying between them. Germline CDR1 is LNHDA and CDR2 is SQIVND (reference sequence). In DNA, the CDR3 is TGTGCCAGTACCGACGGGTCCGGGACAACACGACGTCTGTTTTTT. This gives the protein CASTDGSGTTRRLFF. The variable domain in full, with the rest retrieved from reference TRBV19 and TRBJ1-4, is DGGITQSPKYLFRKEGQNVTLSCEQNLNHDAMYWYRQDPGQGLRLIYYSQIVNDFQKGDIAEGYSVSREKKESFPLTVTSAQKNPTAFYLCASTDGSGTTRRLFFGSGTQLSVL.

V usage is TRBV4-2 and J usage is TRBJ1-5; TRBD1 is a possible D gene (5 bases). Trimming left V 5 bases short and J 7 bases short, with 15 bases between. Germline V gene data show CDR1 as LGHNA and CDR2 as YNFKEQ. The CDR3 length is 14 residues. The DNA of the CDR3 is TGTGCCAGCAGCTTGGTTATGTGGGGCCAGCCCCAGCATTTT. Amino acids: CASSLVMWGQPQHF.

The chain couples TRBV5-1 to TRBJ1-4; 9 bases line up with TRBD1. The J segment lost 4 bases and the V segment lost 4 bases, leaving 2 bases of the junction unmatched. Germline-derived CDR1 and CDR2 are SGHRS and YFSETQ. The length of the CDR3 is 14 residues. The CDR3 protein is CASSPDRGNEKLFF. For the CDR3, the DNA is TGCGCCAGCAGCCCGGACAGGGGTAATGAAAAACTGTTTTTT.

The rearrangement joins TRBV5-6 to TRBJ1-2; D uncertain. V lost 2 bases and J 3 bases, leaving 14 bases between the germline ends. Germline V gene data show CDR1 as SGHDT and CDR2 as YYEEEE. The CDR3 covers 15 residues. The CDR3 here is CASSLEGDGDYGYTF. CDR3 sequence (DNA): TGTGCCAGCAGCTTAGAGGGTGATGGGGACTATGGCTACACCTTC.

The rearrangement uses TRBV5-4 and TRBJ1-2, with D perhaps TRBD1 (5 bases). Germline V gene sequence: CDR1 SGHNT, CDR2 YYREEE (reference sequence). This CDR3 region has 15 residues. V shed 1 base and J shed 4 bases, with 14 bases lying between them. CDR3: CASSLWWQGPYGYTF. In DNA form, the CDR3 reads TGTGCCAGCAGCTTGTGGTGGCAGGGCCCCTATGGCTACACCTTC.

The chain couples TRBV2 to TRBJ1-1; possible D gene TRBD1, 6 bases. The CDR3 is 17 residues long. Germline values: CDR1 SNHLY, CDR2 FYNNEI. The V end lost 4 bases, the J end lost 4 bases, and 22 bases lay between the germline ends. CDR3 region: CASSASGGPGGVTEAFF. The CDR3 DNA reads as TGTGCCAGCAGTGCTAGTGGGGGGCCAGGCGGGGTCACTGAAGCTTTCTTT.

The chain links TRBV28 to TRBJ1-5; the match to TRBD1 covers 8 bases. V lost 3 bases, J lost 4 bases, and 5 bases stayed unmatched. CDR1 and CDR2 (germline): MDHEN, SYDVKM. This CDR3 spans 15 amino acids. The CDR3 nucleotides are TGTGCCAGCAGTTTTCGGGACAGGATAAATCAGCCCCAGCATTTT. This gives the protein CASSFRDRINQPQHF. Full variable domain (remainder filled in from reference TRBV28 and TRBJ1-5): DVKVTQSSRYLVKRTGEKVFLECVQDMDHENMFWYRQDPGLGLRLIYFSYDVKMKEKGDIPEGYSVSREKKERFSLILESASTNQTSMYLCASSFRDRINQPQHFGDGTRLSIL.

This sequence joins TRBV5-1 and TRBJ2-5; maybe TRBD1 (6 bases). Germline V gene data show CDR1 as SGHRS and CDR2 as YFSETQ. The V end lost 2 bases, the J end lost 2 bases, and 10 bases lay between the germline ends. The CDR3 covers 14 residues. CDR3 amino acids: CASSFDRIQETQYF. In nucleotides, the CDR3 is TGCGCCAGCAGCTTCGACAGGATACAAGAGACCCAGTACTTC.